This note documents a single T cell receptor beta chain sequence. The target of this receptor is not known. The input lacks base qualities; no much larger clone sits a single base away. Patients with a history of autoimmune disease or receiving systemic immunosuppression were excluded from the trial. Peripheral blood for TCR sequencing was collected from all dose cohorts at baseline, on cycle 4 day 1, and on cycle 7 day 1. The samples were drawn from a first-in-human, open-label, multicenter phase I dose-escalation trial of ivuxolimab. Adults with locally advanced or metastatic melanoma, renal cell, hepatocellular, or head and neck squamous cell carcinoma were enrolled in the trial. Before TCR sequencing, CD4+ T cells and CD8+ T cells were sorted from peripheral blood as separate populations. To sequence the TCRbeta CDR3 region, genomic DNA was isolated from the sorted cells. The immunoSEQ Assay was used to sequence the TCRbeta CDR3 regions. As stored in TCRdb, this immuneACCESS dataset retains in-frame rearrangements with V and J assigned. A fraction of the clones does not appear; measured against another copy, unresolved V genes explain less than half of the discrepancy, and the remainder lacks a known reason. This sample holds about 35,000 clones; around 92% were observed only once. About 33% of the sample lies in the top ten.

From a lookup of the germline V gene (reference sequence), CDR1 and CDR2 are MNHEY and SMNVEV. V is cut back by 6 bases and J by 5 bases, with 5 bases in the junction unmatched. The CDR3 runs 13 amino acids, cysteine and phenylalanine included. The retained sequence is limited to the CDR3, 39 bases, with the frame set at the first base. These data are taken from a study of OX40 agonist ivuxolimab in advanced cancers. Regarding the study in general: Ivuxolimab, which targeted the costimulatory receptor OX40 (CD134), was an agonistic, fully human IgG2 monoclonal antibody. Intravenous ivuxolimab was administered to patients every 2 weeks at six dose levels: 0.01, 0.1, 0.3, 1.5, 3 and 10 mg/kg. Of the approximately 54 dose-escalation patients, hepatocellular carcinoma was present in 19, melanoma in around 15, renal cell carcinoma in 9 and head and neck cancer in 9. A male proportion of almost 85% and a mean age of about 60 years, ranging from about 23 to 90, were recorded for the dose-escalation cohort. Patients were allowed to have had prior anti-PD-1, anti-PD-L1 or anti-CTLA-4 therapy, and 30% to 40% of the dose-escalation patients had been treated with checkpoint inhibitors. Three dose-escalation patients achieved partial responses, one with hepatocellular carcinoma and two with cutaneous melanoma. Peripheral TCRbeta sequencing was intended to test whether TCR sequence diversity was altered and clonal T-cell expansion was caused by ivuxolimab. The paper reports the monotherapy dose-escalation portion (N of about 50 patients) of the phase I ivuxolimab trial. General findings and caveats noted by the study authors: After ivuxolimab, expanded clones were on average more numerous among CD8+ T cells than among CD4+ T cells. Which antigens the clonally expanded peripheral T cells were specific for was not determined. At doses from 0.1 to 3.0 mg/kg, clonal expansion was seen in both CD4+ and CD8+ blood T cells between baseline and week 6. Low levels of normalized T-cell clonal expansion were also shown by some nonresponding patients. In partial responders in the 0.1-3.0 mg/kg groups, normalized peripheral clonal expansion was found to be among the lowest, especially among CD8+ T cells.

Here the sequenced sample was CD4+ or CD8+ T cells sorted from blood, taken in a trial of the OX40 agonist ivuxolimab. The chain is assembled from TRBV27 and TRBJ1-1; TRBD1 fits 8 bases in the junction. The source is an adult with an advanced solid tumor such as melanoma, head and neck, liver or kidney cancer. This receptor carries the CDR3 CASRYQGATEAFF. The DNA is as follows: TGTGCCAGCAGGTATCAGGGGGCAACTGAAGCTTTCTTT.